This T cell receptor beta chain is drawn from a study of blood T cell repertoires in COVID-19. Study summary: PBMCs, B-cell-depleted T cells, or T cells provided the cDNA or gDNA that made up the material.

Germline loops: CDR1 SGHTA, CDR2 FQGNSA. This CDR3 is built from 15 residues. Trimming took 1 base from V and 0 from J, leaving 7 bases between them. In the authors' methods: Amplification from reference gene primers served as the basis for estimated nucleated cell counts. Sequencing used immunoSEQ multiplex PCR; TCRdb keeps in-frame clones, though not all of them. D and trimming were read from the DNA, whereas the V and J calls and clone size are those reported in that table. In the table there are some 220,000 clones, about 86% of which are singletons. The sequence was obtained from a woman in her twenties or thirties who had recovered from COVID-19. This sequence joins TRBV7-2 and TRBJ2-1; no firm D call. Sequencing input: peripheral blood. This chain's CDR3 is CASSLVSGSYNEQFF. CDR3 coding DNA: TGTGCCAGCAGCTTAGTATCAGGCTCCTACAATGAGCAGTTCTTC.